Each of the 15 T cell receptor beta chains below was sequenced from the same sample in a study of blood T cell repertoires in COVID-19. Method: immunoSEQ multiplex PCR; TCRdb's copy keeps in-frame clones and lacks some. The data hold 55,000 to 75,000 clones, with roughly 84% observed a single time. Source material: peripheral blood. These receptors were taken from a man older than 75 with COVID-19, enrolled during active disease.

The V gene is TRBV5-1, the J gene TRBJ2-1; TRBD2 aligns across 14 bases. Germline loops: CDR1 SGHRS, CDR2 YFSETQ. V shed 4 bases, J shed 3 bases, and the junction held 9 bases outside the gene matches. The CDR3 totals 18 residues. The CDR3 reads CASSPRTSGGPLYNEQFF. The DNA of the CDR3 is TGCGCCAGCAGCCCCCGGACTAGCGGGGGGCCCCTCTACAATGAGCAGTTCTTC. Complete variable domain (other parts from reference TRBV5-1 and TRBJ2-1): KAGVTQTPRYLIKTRGQQVTLSCSPISGHRSVSWYQQTPGQGLQFLFEYFSETQRNKGNFPGRFSGRQFSNSRSEMNVSTLELGDSALYLCASSPRTSGGPLYNEQFFGPGTRLTVL.

As regards this clone: The same CDR3 arises from other DNA sequences in this sample as well. The chain couples TRBV27 to TRBJ1-2, with 9 bases that match TRBD1. This CDR3 region has 14 residues. Trimming at V came to 4 bases and at J to 4 bases, leaving 4 bases not matched to a gene. In germline, CDR1 is MNHEY, CDR2 SMNVEV (reference sequence). CDR3: CASSSGTGIYGYTF. The CDR3 DNA is TGTGCCAGCAGTTCCGGGACAGGGATCTATGGCTACACCTTC.

In its sample, this clone was seen a few times. The chain combines TRBV6-2 or TRBV6-3 with TRBJ2-2; D is perhaps TRBD2 (5 bases). V lost 2 bases and J lost 4, with 14 bases in between. There are 16 residues in the CDR3. Germline-derived CDR1 and CDR2 are MNHEY and SVGEGT. This chain's CDR3 is CASSYPLAAGTGELFF. CDR3 DNA sequence: TGTGCCAGCAGTTACCCGCTGGCGGCGGGCACCGGGGAGCTGTTTTTT.

This clone occurred once. The rearrangement joins TRBV10-1 to TRBJ1-1; weak D call: TRBD1 (6 bases). This CDR3 has 16 residues. Trimming pared 5 bases from V and 6 bases from J, leaving 22 bases between. CDR1 is WNHNN, CDR2 SYGVQD, per germline (reference sequence). CDR3 coding DNA: TGCGCCAGCAGTCCAAAGGCCGAAAACAGGGTGCCTGAAGCTTTCTTT. Residues: CASSPKAENRVPEAFF.

The chain carries TRBV4-2 and TRBJ1-1; D is perhaps TRBD1 (6 bases). Germline-derived CDR1 and CDR2 are LGHNA and YNFKEQ. Trimming removed 3 bases from V and 3 bases from J, with 14 bases in between. The CDR3 runs 15 residues. CDR3 DNA: TGTGCCAGCAGCCAGCCGGACAGACCTTACACTGAAGCTTTCTTT. Its protein is CASSQPDRPYTEAFF.

The chain has TRBV4-1 and TRBJ2-7, with D maybe TRBD2 (6 bases). Germline CDR1 and CDR2: MGHRA and YSYEKL. This CDR3 has 13 residues. Trimming left V 0 bases short and J 9 bases short, with 12 bases between. The CDR3 bases are TGCGCCAGCAGCCAAGATTTGGGGAGGATGCAGTACGTC. This codes for CASSQDLGRMQYV.

The chain combines TRBV9 with TRBJ1-4; D is unresolved. Germline-derived CDR1 and CDR2 are SGDLS and YYNGEE. The CDR3 sequence is 14 residues long. Trimming shortened V by 3 bases and J by 5 bases, and 11 bases separated the two germline ends. The CDR3 coding sequence is TGTGCCAGCAGCGCGACGGCGGTAAATGAAAAACTGTTTTTT. It codes for CASSATAVNEKLFF. The full variable domain, with the rest looked up from reference TRBV9 and TRBJ1-4, is DSGVTQTPKHLITATGQRVTLRCSPRSGDLSVYWYQQSLDQGLQFLIQYYNGEERAKGNILERFSAQQFPDLHSELNLSSLELGDSALYFCASSATAVNEKLFFGSGTQLSVL.

In this sample, this clone turned up once. The chain employs TRBV19 and TRBJ1-1; D is perhaps TRBD1 (6 bases). The V end lost 6 bases, the J end lost 4 bases, and 24 bases lay between the germline ends. Germline V gene data show CDR1 as LNHDA and CDR2 as SQIVND (reference sequence). The CDR3 is made up of 17 amino acids. The CDR3 sequence: CASRPPRGRALPTEAFF. CDR3 DNA sequence: TGTGCCAGTAGACCCCCCAGGGGAAGGGCGCTGCCCACTGAAGCTTTCTTT.

This clone occurred once. The chain combines TRBV9 with TRBJ1-6; 9 positions agree with TRBD1. The CDR3 is made up of 17 amino acids. From germline, CDR1 is SGDLS and CDR2 YYNGEE. The J segment lost 9 bases and the V segment lost 4 bases, leaving 14 bases of the junction unmatched. CDR3 residues: CASSTRDRVASGSPLHF. The CDR3 coding sequence is TGTGCCAGCAGCACCCGGGACAGGGTTGCGTCGGGTTCACCCCTCCACTTT.

This chain links TRBV5-1 with TRBJ1-2, with 8 bases that match TRBD1. CDR1 and CDR2 from the germline V gene are SGHRS and YFSETQ. This CDR3 is 14 amino acids long. Unmatched junction bases numbered 9, after V lost 4 bases and J lost 7 bases. CDR3 amino acids: CASSTKSGTGGYTF. Written as DNA, the CDR3 is TGCGCCAGCAGCACAAAATCCGGGACAGGTGGCTACACCTTC. Supplemented by reference TRBV5-1 and TRBJ1-2, the full variable domain reads KAGVTQTPRYLIKTRGQQVTLSCSPISGHRSVSWYQQTPGQGLQFLFEYFSETQRNKGNFPGRFSGRQFSNSRSEMNVSTLELGDSALYLCASSTKSGTGGYTFGSGTRLTVV.

The chain recombines TRBV29-1 with TRBJ2-1, with 8 bases that match TRBD1. CDR3 length equals 15 residues. CDR1 is SQVTM and CDR2 is ANQGSEA in the germline V gene. J lost 7 bases, V lost 7 bases, and 15 bases had no gene match. CDR3 in amino acids: CSASRIGQGLNEQFF. The CDR3 DNA reads TGCAGCGCAAGCCGAATCGGACAGGGATTAAATGAGCAGTTCTTC.

This clone was observed once. This rearrangement joins TRBV27 to TRBJ1-6; TRBD1 might be the D (5 bases). V was shortened by 5 bases and J by 7 bases, with 15 bases between the two germline ends. CDR3 size: 15 residues. CDR1 MNHEY and CDR2 SMNVEV come from the germline V gene (reference sequence). The CDR3 DNA sequence: TGTGCCAGCAGTCCTCGGGGGACCGGGAATTCACCCCTCCACTTT. Residues: CASSPRGTGNSPLHF.

The chain couples TRBV7-2 to TRBJ2-1; D gene unclear. CDR3 length: 12 residues. Trimming cost V 1 base and J 9 bases, with 7 bases left between them. Germline V gene data show CDR1 as SGHTA and CDR2 as FQGNSA. CDR3 region: CASSLDRAEQFF. CDR3 nucleotides: TGTGCCAGCAGCTTAGACAGAGCTGAGCAGTTCTTC.

The chain carries TRBV24-1 and TRBJ1-2, with a tentative D call TRBD1 (5 bases). Germline V gene lookup returns CDR1 KGHDR and CDR2 SFDVKD. The CDR3 totals 13 residues. Deletions cut 6 bases from V and 8 bases from J, with 15 bases between. CDR3 in DNA: TGTGCCACCAGTCGGGACTCAGAGGAGGGCTACACCTTC. Its protein is CATSRDSEEGYTF.

The V and J genes are TRBV4-3 and TRBJ2-1; 9 nucleotides line up with TRBD2. V trimming: 4 bases; J trimming: 1 base; junction bases outside the gene matches: 5. CDR1 and CDR2 from the germline V gene are LGHNA and YSLEER. CDR3 length: 16 residues. The CDR3 nucleotides read TGCGCCAGCAGCCCCCTTAGCGGGAGATCCTACAATGAGCAGTTCTTC. Protein sequence: CASSPLSGRSYNEQFF.